The 32 T cell receptor beta chains listed next were all sequenced from one sample in a study of CD8+ T cells in alopecia areata. RNA extraction and reverse transcription yielded cDNA as sequencing template. TCRdb keeps only in-frame clones here, not all; method: immunoSEQ multiplex PCR. The sample consists of a few hundred thousand clones, about 60% of them appearing once. Specified treatment: oral pan-JAK inhibitor, 5-10 mg twice daily. The material was CD4+ T cells sorted from blood, obtained at roughly week 53, from a patient treated with tofacitinib. These receptors were obtained from a human donor with alopecia areata.

This clone appeared a few times. The gene calls are TRBV13 and TRBJ1-6, with a weak D call TRBD1 (5 bases). The CDR3 contains 15 residues. Per the germline V gene, CDR1 is PRHDT and CDR2 is FYEKMQ (reference sequence). With 6 bases removed from V and 10 bases from J, the gap between germline ends came to 19 bases. DNA of the CDR3: TGTGCCAGCAGACGCTGGTCGGGGGAGCGGTCACCCCTCCACTTT. This translates into CASRRWSGERSPLHF.

The chain links TRBV5-6 to TRBJ2-5, with D possibly matching TRBD2 (5 bases). This CDR3 is 14 amino acids long. Trimming removed 4 bases at V and 5 bases at J, with 15 bases between. The germline CDR1 and CDR2 sequences are SGHDT and YYEEEE. CDR3 residues: CASSRGPGGETQYF. CDR3 in DNA: TGTGCCAGCAGCCGAGGGCCGGGTGGGGAGACCCAGTACTTC. The whole variable domain, remainder taken from reference TRBV5-6 and TRBJ2-5, is DAGVTQSPTHLIKTRGQQVTLRCSPKSGHDTVSWYQQALGQGPQFIFQYYEEEERQRGNFPDRFSGHQFPNYSSELNVNALLLGDSALYLCASSRGPGGETQYFGPGTRLLVL.

The V and J genes are TRBV5-6 and TRBJ1-5; perhaps TRBD1 as D (6 bases). The V end lost 4 bases, the J end lost 1 base, and 9 bases lay between the germline ends. From germline, CDR1 is SGHDT and CDR2 YYEEEE. The CDR3 covers 14 residues. CDR3 nucleotides: TGTGCCAGCAGCCCCACAGGGAGCAATCAGCCCCAGCATTTT. This translates into CASSPTGSNQPQHF.

This clone turned up a few times. This rearrangement joins TRBV5-8 to TRBJ2-3; D possibly matches TRBD1 or TRBD2 (5 bases each). CDR3 length: 12 amino acids. Germline V gene lookup returns CDR1 SGHTS and CDR2 YDEGEE. The CDR3 here is CDGASRGDTQYF. DNA of the CDR3: TGTGACGGGGCGTCTAGGGGAGATACGCAGTATTTT.

The rearrangement joins TRBV11-3 to TRBJ2-1, with TRBD1 matching 9 bases. Germline loops: CDR1 SGHNT, CDR2 YENEEA. The CDR3 runs 15 residues. Losses at the gene ends were 5 bases for V and 3 bases for J; bases not matched to a gene: 5. The CDR3 DNA follows: TGTGCCAGCAGCGCCGGACAGGGGAGCTACAATGAGCAGTTCTTC. As protein: CASSAGQGSYNEQFF.

This chain connects TRBV2 to TRBJ2-7, with D maybe TRBD2 (6 bases). V gave up 6 bases and J gave up 7 bases, with 16 bases separating them. Germline V gene data show CDR1 as SNHLY and CDR2 as FYNNEI. The CDR3 sequence is 13 residues long. CDR3 amino acids: CASRNKGAGEQYF. The CDR3 DNA is TGTGCCAGCAGGAACAAGGGCGCGGGGGAGCAGTACTTC. Drawing the rest from reference TRBV2 and TRBJ2-7, the complete variable domain is EPEVTQTPSHQVTQMGQEVILRCVPISNHLYFYWYRQILGQKVEFLVSFYNNEISEKSEIFDDQFSVERPDGSNFTLKIRSTKLEDSAMYFCASRNKGAGEQYFGPGTRLTVT.

This sequence joins TRBV30 and TRBJ1-6, with 7 positions matching TRBD1. CDR3 length equals 11 residues. The germline V gene encodes CDR1 GTSNPN and CDR2 SVGIG (reference sequence). Trimming cost V 8 bases and J 14 bases; bases outside gene matches: 9. CDR3 protein: CAQKGAQALHF. CDR3 nucleotides: TGTGCCCAAAAGGGGGCGCAGGCCCTCCACTTT.

This rearrangement joins TRBV7-9 to TRBJ2-6; D is possibly TRBD1 or TRBD2 (5 bases each). V was pared by 6 bases and J by 4 bases, with 13 bases between. The CDR3 has 15 residues. Germline loops: CDR1 SEHNR, CDR2 FQNEAQ (reference sequence). As DNA, the CDR3 is TGTGCCAGCAGTCAATGGGGGACCGGGGCCAACGTCCTGACTTTC. This codes for CASSQWGTGANVLTF.

This clone was seen only a few times. The chain joins TRBV7-2 to TRBJ1-1; no firm D call. The CDR3 contains 13 residues. The V end lost 4 bases, the J end lost 0 bases, and 6 bases lay between the germline ends. Germline lookup yields CDR1 SGHTA and CDR2 FQGNSA. The CDR3 sequence: CASSSGVNTEAFF. Written as DNA, the CDR3 is TGTGCCAGCAGCTCTGGGGTGAACACTGAAGCTTTCTTT.

V usage is TRBV30 and J usage is TRBJ2-1; weak D call: TRBD1 (5 bases). The ends were cut back, 1 base at V and 7 bases at J, with 14 bases in the middle. This CDR3 comprises 14 residues. Looked up from germline, CDR1 is GTSNPN and CDR2 is SVGIG (reference sequence). CDR3 region: CAWSGAGSGNEQFF. The CDR3 region has the DNA TGTGCCTGGAGTGGGGCAGGGTCAGGGAATGAGCAGTTCTTC.

This clone was seen ten or more times. The chain uses TRBV11-2 and TRBJ1-3; D may be TRBD1 (5 bases). The CDR3 extends over 14 amino acids. The V and J ends lost 5 bases and 8 bases respectively, with 16 bases between them. CDR1 and CDR2 from the germline V gene are SGHAT and FQNNGV. The CDR3 nucleotides are TGTGCCAGCAGCAACCGACGGGAGGGGCACACCATATATTTT. It translates to CASSNRREGHTIYF.

This chain connects TRBV6-5 to TRBJ2-3, with D possibly TRBD1 on 6 matching bases. V lost 2 bases, J lost 0 bases, and 6 bases lay in between. The CDR3 spans 14 residues. The germline CDR1 and CDR2 sequences are MNHEY and SVGAGI. For the CDR3, the DNA is TGTGCCAGCAGTTACGACAGGAGCACAGATACGCAGTATTTT. Translation gives CASSYDRSTDTQYF.

Only a few counts were recorded for this clone. The chain employs TRBV29-1 and TRBJ2-5; D perhaps matches TRBD1 (5 bases). CDR3 length equals 12 residues. V lost 7 bases and J lost 1, with 10 bases in between. Germline V gene sequence: CDR1 SQVTM, CDR2 ANQGSEA. The CDR3 nucleotides are TGCAGCGGGGGCAAAGGCCAAGAGACCCAGTACTTC. Translated, it gives CSGGKGQETQYF.

This clone was detected only a few times. This chain uses TRBV5-1 with TRBJ2-1; unclear D gene. The CDR3 loop spans 15 amino acids. Germline assignment: CDR1 SGHRS and CDR2 YFSETQ. V lost 7 bases and J 7 bases, leaving 21 bases between the germline ends. CDR3 loop: CASAQLGPPRNEQFF. CDR3 in DNA: TGCGCCAGCGCTCAATTAGGACCCCCTCGTAATGAGCAGTTCTTC.

The chain recombines TRBV30 with TRBJ2-1; maybe TRBD2 (6 bases). Germline CDR1 reads GTSNPN; CDR2 reads SVGIG (reference sequence). V gave up 2 bases and J gave up 7 bases, with 15 bases separating them. The CDR3 runs to 14 residues. The DNA for the CDR3 is TGTGCCTGGAGTCTACTCGCGGGGAGGAATGAGCAGTTCTTC. Its translation is CAWSLLAGRNEQFF.

This rearrangement joins TRBV7-9 to TRBJ2-3; D ambiguous. V lost 3 bases and J 6 bases, leaving 7 bases between the germline ends. This CDR3 comprises 12 residues. Germline CDR1 reads SEHNR; CDR2 reads FQNEAQ (reference sequence). CDR3 in DNA: TGTGCCAGCAGCTTCTCTTGGGATACGCAGTATTTT. It translates to CASSFSWDTQYF.

The CDR3 region has the DNA TGTGCCAGCAGGAAAGGCGGTCGGGGGTATGGCTACACCTTC. Residues: CASRKGGRGYGYTF. The V call is TRBV25-1, the J call TRBJ1-2; D perhaps matches TRBD1 (5 bases). The CDR3 contains 14 residues. Trimming cost V 6 bases and J 5 bases, with 16 bases left between them. Per germline, CDR1 MGHDK and CDR2 SYGVNS.

This rearrangement joins TRBV25-1 to TRBJ2-3, with a possible D match to TRBD2 (6 bases). CDR3 size: 13 residues. Trimming pared 6 bases from V and 5 bases from J, leaving 12 bases between. CDR1 and CDR2 (germline): MGHDK, SYGVNS. CDR3 sequence reads: CASSQAGLDTQYF. Written as DNA, the CDR3 is TGTGCCAGCAGCCAAGCGGGTCTAGATACGCAGTATTTT. Looking up the rest from reference TRBV25-1 and TRBJ2-3 gives the full variable domain: EADIYQTPRYLVIGTGKKITLECSQTMGHDKMYWYQQDPGMELHLIHYSYGVNSTEKGDLSSESTVSRIRTEHFPLTLESARPSHTSQYLCASSQAGLDTQYFGPGTRLTVL.

This clone appeared a single time. The rearrangement links TRBV30 to TRBJ1-5; 8 positions match TRBD1. This CDR3 contains 13 residues. Germline CDR1 and CDR2: GTSNPN and SVGIG (reference sequence). V was pared by 5 bases and J by 4 bases, with 4 bases of the junction left unmatched. The CDR3 loop reads CAWAGQVNQPQHF. The CDR3 DNA sequence: TGTGCCTGGGCGGGACAGGTGAATCAGCCCCAGCATTTT. Combining the CDR3 with reference TRBV30 and TRBJ1-5 gives the whole variable domain SQTIHQWPATLVQPVGSPLSLECTVEGTSNPNLYWYRQAAGRGLQLLFYSVGIGQISSEVPQNLSASRPQDRQFILSSKKLLLSDSGFYLCAWAGQVNQPQHFGDGTRLSIL.

V and J are TRBV6-5 and TRBJ2-7; the match to TRBD1 covers 8 bases. This CDR3 contains 14 residues. CDR1 MNHEY and CDR2 SVGAGI come from the germline V gene. The junction had 9 bases not matched to a gene; V was cut back by 5 bases and J by 6 bases. The CDR3 here is CASSRDRGQGEQYF. The DNA of the CDR3 is TGTGCCAGCAGTAGAGACAGGGGCCAAGGCGAGCAGTACTTC.

The CDR3 region is CASSQDGTIYGYTF. The CDR3 bases are TGCGCCAGCAGCCAAGATGGAACAATTTATGGCTACACCTTC. The chain recombines TRBV4-3 with TRBJ1-2; D ambiguous. Germline values: CDR1 LGHNA, CDR2 YSLEER. The CDR3 is 14 residues long. Trimming took 0 bases from V and 5 from J, leaving 10 bases between them.

This rearrangement joins TRBV6-6 to TRBJ2-5; TRBD1 might be the D (5 bases). Deletions cut 6 bases from V and 4 bases from J, with 9 bases between. This CDR3 has 12 residues. The germline CDR1 and CDR2 sequences are MNHNY and SVGAGI (reference sequence). The CDR3 here is CASSLRAETQYF. The CDR3, as DNA: TGTGCCAGCAGCCTCAGGGCAGAGACCCAGTACTTC.

The chain uses TRBV4-1 and TRBJ2-3; TRBD2 might be the D (6 bases). Trimming pared 0 bases from V and 2 bases from J, leaving 21 bases between. CDR1 is MGHRA and CDR2 is YSYEKL in the germline V gene. The CDR3 length is 19 residues. In nucleotides, the CDR3 is TGCGCCAGCAGCCAAGACGCGATGATGACTAGTGCTACCACAGATACGCAGTATTTT. This encodes CASSQDAMMTSATTDTQYF.

The gene calls are TRBV5-1 and TRBJ2-3; maybe TRBD1 (5 bases). V was cut by 1 base and J by 5 bases, with 8 bases left in between. CDR3 length: 13 amino acids. CDR1 is SGHRS, CDR2 YFSETQ, per germline. The CDR3 reads CASSLQGQDTQYF. The DNA of the CDR3 is TGCGCCAGCAGCTTGCAGGGTCAAGATACGCAGTATTTT.

This clone was observed many times. The rearrangement joins TRBV7-3 to TRBJ2-7; possibly TRBD1 for D (6 bases). This CDR3 is 14 amino acids long. The germline V and J ends were trimmed by 5 bases and 4 bases, with 15 bases remaining between them. CDR1 and CDR2 from the germline V gene are SGHTA and FQGTGA. CDR3 sequence reads: CASSPHPDRYEQYF. The CDR3 DNA reads as TGTGCCAGCAGCCCGCACCCCGACAGGTACGAGCAGTACTTC.

CDR3 residues: CASSLGTGVLRDGYTF. CDR3 nucleotides: TGTGCCAGCAGTTTAGGGACAGGGGTTCTTCGCGACGGCTACACCTTC. The chain combines TRBV27 with TRBJ1-2, with TRBD1 matching 10 bases. This CDR3 region has 16 residues. V was pared by 2 bases and J by 8 bases, with 11 bases of the junction left unmatched. Germline CDR1 MNHEY, CDR2 SMNVEV (reference sequence).

In its sample, this clone was seen once. The chain employs TRBV30 and TRBJ1-5, with D uncertain. Germline CDR1 GTSNPN, CDR2 SVGIG (reference sequence). This CDR3 has 13 amino acids. V gave up 2 bases and J gave up 7 bases, with 12 bases separating them. The CDR3, as DNA: TGTGCCTGGAGTTTAGGACCGAGCCAGCCCCAGCATTTT. Translating gives CAWSLGPSQPQHF.

The V and J genes are TRBV9 and TRBJ2-5; 7 bases are shared with TRBD2. Looked up from germline, CDR1 is SGDLS and CDR2 is YYNGEE. The CDR3 sequence is 16 residues long. J was trimmed by 2 bases and V by 5 bases; bases with no gene match: 12. CDR3: CASSSRSSGAQETQYF. CDR3 nucleotide sequence: TGTGCCAGCAGTTCAAGATCCAGCGGGGCTCAAGAGACCCAGTACTTC.

Comments on this clone: Other DNA sequences in the same sample also yield this CDR3. The rearrangement joins TRBV27 to TRBJ2-7, with a weak D call TRBD2 (6 bases). Germline assignment: CDR1 MNHEY and CDR2 SMNVEV (reference sequence). V lost 0 bases to trimming and J lost 2 bases, with 8 bases between them. This CDR3 contains 14 residues. The CDR3 nucleotides read TGTGCCAGCAGTTTATCGCGGGGAGCCTACGAGCAGTACTTC. It yields the protein CASSLSRGAYEQYF.

CDR3 loop: CACDMRAPGYTF. The CDR3 DNA sequence: TGTGCCTGCGACATGAGGGCGCCCGGCTACACCTTC. The genes are TRBV30 and TRBJ1-2; D unclear. The V gene's germline CDR1 is GTSNPN and CDR2 SVGIG (reference sequence). The CDR3 is 12 amino acids. V was clipped by 6 bases and J by 8 bases, with 16 bases between them.

Of note for this clone: The sample contains more than one DNA sequence encoding this CDR3. CDR3 in amino acids: CASSLGQGPYEQYF. In DNA form, the CDR3 reads TGCGCCAGCAGCTTGGGACAGGGTCCCTACGAGCAGTACTTC. The V gene is TRBV5-1, the J gene TRBJ2-7, with 7 bases matching TRBD1. The CDR3 has 14 amino acids. The germline CDR1 and CDR2 sequences are SGHRS and YFSETQ. The V and J ends lost 0 bases and 2 bases, in that order; junction bases with no gene match: 2.

The chain joins TRBV5-1 to TRBJ2-5, with 7 bases lining up with TRBD1. From germline, CDR1 is SGHRS and CDR2 YFSETQ. The CDR3 is made up of 14 amino acids. Germline trimming cut 4 bases from V and 2 bases from J; bases unmatched to any gene: 5. The CDR3 loop reads CASSLGQVQETQYF. Written as DNA, the CDR3 is TGCGCCAGCAGCCTCGGACAGGTTCAAGAGACCCAGTACTTC.